The T cell receptor beta chain under discussion was sequenced for a study of T cell changes during pregnancy in multiple sclerosis. The CDR3 is 17 residues long. V was cut by 0 bases and J by 1 base, with 13 bases left in between. Per germline, CDR1 SEHNR and CDR2 FQNEAQ (reference sequence). TCRdb's table, derived via immunoSEQ multiplex PCR, lists solely in-frame clones and lacks some. The sample includes under 70,000 clones, about nine tenths of them seen just once. The TCR sequence derives from a female donor with multiple sclerosis, enrolled in a pregnancy study. The chain employs TRBV7-9 and TRBJ1-5, with TRBD1 as a possible D gene (5 bases). Specimen: CD4+ T cells from peripheral blood mononuclear cells, collected in the first trimester of pregnancy. The chain's CDR3 is CASSLARLGGSNQPQHF. Written as DNA, the CDR3 is TGTGCCAGCAGCTTAGCCCGTTTGGGGGGAAGCAATCAGCCCCAGCATTTT.